Each of the 7 T cell receptor beta chains below was sequenced from the same sample in a study of blood T cells in healthy people across ages. A J-beta primer mix and a sample-barcoded 5' primer were used in a second PCR of about 6 to 12 cycles. TCRdb independently ran MiXCR on the 5' RACE reads; one entry per CDR3 protein. This sample has about 400,000 distinct CDR3 sequences, with approximately 51% found just once. The sequenced sample was blood. These receptors came from a man between 60 and 70 years old in good health.

The chain joins TRBV12-3 or TRBV12-4 to TRBJ1-2; 7 bases are a match to TRBD1. V was clipped by 5 bases and J by 8 bases; unmatched bases: 11. This CDR3 region has 14 residues. The CDR3 protein is CASSRQGSSGGYTF. CDR3 in DNA: TGTGCCAGCAGTCGACAGGGATCTTCCGGCGGCTACACCTTC.

The J gene is TRBJ2-1, the V gene TRBV7-2; D gene ambiguous. Looked up from germline, CDR1 is SGHTA and CDR2 is FQGNSA. This CDR3 contains 15 residues. Trimming stripped 1 base from V and 6 bases from J, with 13 bases between. DNA of the CDR3: TGTGCCAGCAGCTTAGAAGGCGTGCCCGTCAATGAGCAGTTCTTC. Protein: CASSLEGVPVNEQFF.

Comments on this clonotype: Sequence at one end of the junction differs from germline and may be a read error. V is TRBV12-3 or TRBV12-4 and J is TRBJ2-3; D not resolved. This CDR3 comprises 11 residues. The DNA of the CDR3 is TGTGCCAGAGTTATTTCAGATACGCAATATTTT. It codes for CARVISDTQYF.

This clonotype was observed a handful of times. The V call is TRBV4-1, the J call TRBJ2-3; D remains ambiguous. Germline V gene data show CDR1 as MGHRA and CDR2 as YSYEKL. Trimming shortened V by 2 bases and J by 3 bases, and 6 bases separated the two germline ends. CDR3 length: 13 residues. CDR3 bases: TGCGCCAGCAGCCAACTTATTACAGATACGCAGTATTTT. It encodes CASSQLITDTQYF.

There are a few counts of this clonotype. The chain employs TRBV4-3 and TRBJ2-7; 11 nucleotides match TRBD2. With 3 bases clipped from V and 1 base from J, the junction kept 2 bases outside the gene matches. CDR3 size: 15 residues. Germline V gives CDR1 LGHNA, CDR2 YSLEER. CDR3: CASSHGTSGSYEQYF. For the CDR3, the DNA is TGCGCCAGCAGCCATGGGACTAGCGGTTCCTACGAGCAGTACTTC.

The table lists this clonotype with many counts. V and J are TRBV29-1 and TRBJ2-1; D might be TRBD2 (7 bases). There are 15 residues in the CDR3. V lost 6 bases and J lost 8, with 23 bases in between. Germline V gives CDR1 SQVTM, CDR2 ANQGSEA. The CDR3, as DNA: TGCAGCGTCGGGGACATGAAGCGGGGTAGTTATGAGCAGTTCTTC. It is translated as CSVGDMKRGSYEQFF.

V gene TRBV3-1 combines with J gene TRBJ2-1; 9 bases are shared with TRBD1. The CDR3 is made up of 20 amino acids. The V segment lost 4 bases and the J segment 4 bases; nucleotides outside the gene matches: 20. Per the germline V gene, CDR1 is LGHDT and CDR2 is YNNKEL (reference sequence). CDR3 in amino acids: CASSPQSRDRVLPVYNEQFF. The CDR3 DNA reads as TGTGCCAGCAGCCCGCAGTCCCGGGACAGGGTACTTCCCGTATACAATGAGCAGTTCTTC.